The rows below give T cell receptor beta chains drawn from one sample of a study of read filtering for tumor transcriptome and immune sequencing. A single record per CDR3 protein comes from TCRdb applying MiXCR to the reads. The sample lists 130,000 or so distinct CDR3 sequences; approximately 13% were seen once. Sequenced: a population of CD138-negative cells sorted from bone marrow. The receptors shown here come from a donor at least 40 years old with multiple myeloma. Both conserved end residues are part of each CDR3.

j_call cdr3_length v_call cdr3_aa
TRBJ2-1 11 TRBV30 CAWKDTNEQFF
TRBJ2-1 15 TRBV27 CASSRRASGGDEQFF
TRBJ2-3 14 TRBV2 CASSQGQGSDTQYF
TRBJ2-1 13 TRBV10-3 CASRQPDAGEQFF
TRBJ2-1 14 TRBV29-1 CSVEGGQGWNEQFF
TRBJ1-4 16 TRBV4-1 CASSPGPQGAGEKLFF
TRBJ1-4 15 TRBV11-2 CASSFGTGPNEKLFF
TRBJ2-1 15 TRBV7-2 CASSSSSGTSDEQFF
TRBJ2-1 15 TRBV3-1 CASSPSLQINNEQFF
TRBJ1-5 15 TRBV18 CASSPRAVVNQPQHF
TRBJ2-7 16 TRBV20-1 CSASRWTSGRGYEQYF
TRBJ2-2 11 TRBV3-1 CASSLLTRLFF
TRBJ2-7 15 TRBV4-1 CASSHIAGEAYEQYF
TRBJ2-1 11 TRBV20-1 CSARVRNEQFF
TRBJ2-1 14 TRBV29-1 CSVDSGRAIYEQFF
TRBJ2-1 16 TRBV29-1 CSVVGLAGGLYNEQFF
TRBJ1-5 13 TRBV24-1 CATSETGSQPQHF
TRBJ2-7 12 TRBV30 CAWSYENYEQYF
TRBJ2-1 14 TRBV30 CAWSVAVSYNEQFF
TRBJ2-3 13 TRBV5-1 CASTLGNTDTQYF
TRBJ1-5 15 TRBV6-2/TRBV6-3 CASSSMGQGVQPQHF
TRBJ2-2 16 TRBV12-3/TRBV12-4 CASSSKLAGNTGELFF
TRBJ2-1 15 TRBV7-3 CASSLEAGTRNEQFF
TRBJ2-7 14 TRBV27 CASSLIATAYEQYF
TRBJ2-3 16 TRBV6-2/TRBV6-3 CASSLAGGSMTDTQYF
TRBJ2-1 13 TRBV19 CASSSTSVNEQFF
TRBJ2-7 13 TRBV7-6 CASSLDRDFEQYF
TRBJ2-3 15 TRBV18 CASTSYQGGHDTQYF
TRBJ1-5 13 TRBV19 CASTNALPQPQHF
TRBJ2-7 14 TRBV15 CATSREPGRYEQYF
TRBJ2-7 16 TRBV6-5 CASSYPSQGAAYEQYF
TRBJ2-7 15 TRBV5-1 CVSSLGTLYSYEQYF
TRBJ1-5 15 TRBV3-1 CASSHDSGGGHPQHF
TRBJ2-7 14 TRBV29-1 CSGTSQGASYEQYF
TRBJ1-2 11 TRBV24-1 CATSGGYGYTF
TRBJ2-5 15 TRBV5-1 CASSVSGGGQETQYF
TRBJ2-1 14 TRBV2 CASRSGTLRNEQFF
TRBJ2-1 15 TRBV11-3 CASSLGTPKTGEQFF
TRBJ2-3 15 TRBV7-9 CASSPGGLLTDTQYF
TRBJ2-1 13 TRBV4-1 CASSHGPYNEQFF
TRBJ2-1 17 TRBV9 CASSVTSGSLAYNEQFF
TRBJ2-1 14 TRBV4-1 CASSRLGSYNEQFF
TRBJ2-7 14 TRBV3-1 CASSLTGTKNEQYF
TRBJ2-1 17 TRBV10-3 CAISDISTGGRRNEQFF
TRBJ1-1 15 TRBV7-2 CASSLNPGEKTEAFF
TRBJ2-5 19 TRBV4-1 CASSQGRRLAGGLQETQYF
TRBJ1-5 16 TRBV6-2/TRBV6-3 CASSPLEGRINQPQHF
TRBJ2-2 17 TRBV18 CASSSRKLAGNTGELFF
TRBJ2-7 14 TRBV19 CATRPSQGAYEQYF
TRBJ2-1 17 TRBV20-1 CSVKENRDRGRRDEQFF
TRBJ2-7 12 TRBV6-2/TRBV6-3 CASSYRGREQYF
TRBJ2-1 14 TRBV5-6 CASSLGQGVVEQFF